Following are 21 T cell receptor beta chains from one sample sequenced in a study of a mutant IDH1 vaccine in newly diagnosed glioma. Only in-frame clones appear in the TCRdb table, and some are missing; sequencing was by immunoSEQ multiplex PCR. The sample includes over 25,000 clones, roughly nine tenths seen only once; the top ten take 4% to 5.5%. Noted time point: baseline, week 1 (first vaccination visit). Documented treatment: pre-vaccination baseline after standard-of-care therapy. Sample: PBMCs, taken from a glioma patient treated with radiotherapy, temozolomide or both. The source is a woman aged 40 to 50 with glioma.

This chain uses TRBV15 with TRBJ1-2; TRBD1 aligns across 9 bases. Germline CDR1 and CDR2: LNHNV and YYDKDF (reference sequence). The CDR3 totals 14 residues. After removal of 3 bases from V and 8 bases from J, the junction contained 7 bases not matched to a gene. CDR3 DNA sequence: TGTGCCACCAGCAGCGATACAGGGGGCAGGGGCTACACCTTC. It translates to CATSSDTGGRGYTF.

The chain couples TRBV6-1 to TRBJ1-1; D is uncertain. The germline gives CDR1 MNHNS, CDR2 SASEGT. V was clipped by 6 bases and J by 0 bases, with 8 bases between them. CDR3 length: 13 amino acids. The CDR3 coding sequence is TGTGCCAGCAGGACTGCCTTGAACACTGAAGCTTTCTTT. Its translation is CASRTALNTEAFF.

V gene TRBV5-1 combines with J gene TRBJ2-5, with a possible D match to TRBD2 (5 bases). Trimming removed 0 bases at V and 2 bases at J, with 8 bases between. CDR3 length equals 14 residues. Germline lookup yields CDR1 SGHRS and CDR2 YFSETQ. CDR3 residues: CASSLGTLQETQYF. The CDR3 DNA is TGCGCCAGCAGCTTGGGGACTTTACAAGAGACCCAGTACTTC.

The V gene is TRBV28, the J gene TRBJ1-1; D not resolved. The V and J ends lost 4 bases and 0 bases respectively, with 12 bases between them. The CDR3 totals 15 residues. Germline CDR1 reads MDHEN; CDR2 reads SYDVKM. The CDR3 reads CASSSWGGLNTEAFF. Here the CDR3 DNA reads TGTGCCAGCAGTTCCTGGGGTGGGTTGAACACTGAAGCTTTCTTT.

This clone has a single count. This chain connects TRBV13 to TRBJ1-1; D is unresolved. The germline V gene has CDR1 PRHDT and CDR2 FYEKMQ (reference sequence). V was cut by 1 base and J by 1 base, with 4 bases left in between. The CDR3 runs 13 residues. This chain's CDR3 is CASSLDPNTEAFF. In DNA form, the CDR3 reads TGTGCCAGCAGCTTAGACCCGAACACTGAAGCTTTCTTT.

The chain is built from TRBV29-1 and TRBJ1-1; 7 nucleotides match TRBD1. With V trimmed by 5 bases and J by 5 bases, 8 bases remained unmatched. The germline V gene has CDR1 SQVTM and CDR2 ANQGSEA. The CDR3 runs 13 residues. Written as DNA, the CDR3 is TGCAGCGTTCTGACAGGGAGGGCTACTGAAGCTTTCTTT. This sequence encodes CSVLTGRATEAFF.

The rearrangement joins TRBV27 to TRBJ1-4; maybe TRBD1 (5 bases). CDR3 length: 15 residues. V was cut by 4 bases and J by 7 bases, with 16 bases left in between. Germline CDR1 is MNHEY and CDR2 is SMNVEV (reference sequence). The CDR3 region has the DNA TGTGCCAGCAGTTCGAGGGGACTAAATGGTGAAAAACTGTTTTTT. This codes for CASSSRGLNGEKLFF.

This chain uses TRBV4-1 with TRBJ1-5; perhaps TRBD1 as D (6 bases). The germline CDR1 and CDR2 sequences are MGHRA and YSYEKL. With 1 base removed from V and 5 bases from J, the gap between germline ends came to 18 bases. The CDR3 is made up of 17 amino acids. Written as DNA, the CDR3 is TGCGCCAGCAGCCAAGTTGGTGGGGTCAGGGGCGATCAGCCCCAGCATTTT. Its translation: CASSQVGGVRGDQPQHF.

The chain recombines TRBV6-5 with TRBJ2-2, with unresolved D. This CDR3 has 16 amino acids. From germline, CDR1 is MNHEY and CDR2 SVGAGI. V shed 0 bases and J shed 1 base, with 9 bases lying between them. CDR3 in amino acids: CASSYSIGRNTGELFF. The CDR3 DNA is TGTGCCAGCAGTTACTCCATCGGGCGGAACACCGGGGAGCTGTTTTTT.

V usage is TRBV7-2 and J usage is TRBJ2-5, with a possible D match to TRBD1 (5 bases). Germline assignment: CDR1 SGHTA and CDR2 FQGNSA. V lost 2 bases and J 5 bases, leaving 9 bases between the germline ends. CDR3 length equals 13 residues. The CDR3 loop is CASSLQGSETQYF. CDR3 in DNA: TGTGCCAGCAGCTTACAGGGAAGTGAGACCCAGTACTTC.

The chain recombines TRBV4-1 with TRBJ2-2, with D unresolved. The CDR3 has 15 amino acids. Germline CDR1 reads MGHRA; CDR2 reads YSYEKL. Trimming took 1 base from V and 7 from J, leaving 13 bases between them. The CDR3 spells CASSQGLSEIGELFF. In DNA form, the CDR3 reads TGCGCCAGCAGCCAAGGGCTTTCGGAGATCGGGGAGCTGTTTTTT.

The CDR3 sequence: CAWSLGQGAETQYF. The DNA for the CDR3 is TGTGCCTGGAGTCTGGGCCAGGGGGCGGAGACCCAGTACTTC. This chain uses TRBV30 with TRBJ2-5, with 8 nucleotides matching TRBD1. Unmatched junction bases numbered 7, after V lost 2 bases and J lost 5 bases. Germline assignment: CDR1 GTSNPN and CDR2 SVGIG (reference sequence). The CDR3 length is 14 residues.

The chain carries TRBV6-5 and TRBJ1-5; D is unclear. Looked up from germline, CDR1 is MNHEY and CDR2 is SVGAGI. The CDR3 length is 15 residues. Trimming cost V 2 bases and J 0 bases, with 8 bases left between them. CDR3 region: CASSYVDYSNQPQHF. CDR3 nucleotides: TGTGCCAGCAGTTACGTAGATTATAGCAATCAGCCCCAGCATTTT.

The genes are TRBV13 and TRBJ2-7; 12 bases align to TRBD1. Trimming removed 5 bases from V and 2 bases from J; junction bases left unmatched: 16. CDR1 and CDR2 (germline): PRHDT, FYEKMQ (reference sequence). The CDR3 has 19 residues. CDR3 in amino acids: CASSTGTGGWGLSPYEQYF. The CDR3 nucleotides are TGTGCCAGCAGCACCGGGACAGGGGGCTGGGGTCTCTCTCCCTACGAGCAGTACTTC.

This sequence joins TRBV2 and TRBJ1-2; the D is unclear. CDR1 SNHLY and CDR2 FYNNEI come from the germline V gene. The V end was cut by 3 bases, the J end by 8 bases, with 10 bases between. The CDR3 has 12 residues. CDR3 in amino acids: CASSDWVSGYTF. CDR3 nucleotides: TGTGCCAGCAGTGATTGGGTCTCGGGCTACACCTTC.

In its sample, this clone was seen a few times. The chain employs TRBV7-9 and TRBJ1-5; TRBD1 agrees at 7 bases. Germline lookup yields CDR1 SEHNR and CDR2 FQNEAQ (reference sequence). The CDR3 covers 17 residues. After removal of 1 base from V and 5 bases from J, the junction contained 11 bases not matched to a gene. In DNA, the CDR3 is TGTGCCAGCAGCTTAGGGGCAGGGGGAACCCGATATCAGCCCCAGCATTTT. It codes for CASSLGAGGTRYQPQHF. Full variable domain (outside the CDR3, taken from reference TRBV7-9 and TRBJ1-5): DTGVSQNPRHKITKRGQNVTFRCDPISEHNRLYWYRQTLGQGPEFLTYFQNEAQLEKSRLLSDRFSAERPKGSFSTLEIQRTEQGDSAMYLCASSLGAGGTRYQPQHFGDGTRLSIL.

The table lists this clone with a few counts. The junction departs from the called germline gene at one end, perhaps through a read error. This CDR3 is CATSVQGSSSYNSPLHF. CDR3 nucleotide sequence: TGTGCCACCAGCGTCCAAGGTTCAAGCTCCTATAATTCACCCCTCCACTTT. This sequence joins TRBV7-2 and TRBJ1-6; the D is unclear. The CDR3 consists of 17 residues. From germline, CDR1 is SGHTA and CDR2 FQGNSA. Using reference TRBV7-2 and TRBJ1-6 for the parts outside the CDR3, the full variable domain is GAGVSQSPSNKVTEKGKDVELRCDPISGHTALYWYRQSLGQGLEFLIYFQGNSAPDKSGLPSDRFSAERTGGSVSTLTIQRTQQEDSAVYLCATSVQGSSSYNSPLHFGNGTRLTVT.

The chain links TRBV5-5 to TRBJ1-2; possibly TRBD1 for D (6 bases). The CDR3 is 14 residues long. V was shortened by 0 bases and J by 2 bases, with 8 bases between the two germline ends. CDR1 and CDR2 (germline): SGHKS, YYEKEE (reference sequence). The CDR3 DNA reads as TGTGCCAGCAGCTTGGACAGGGTAAACTATGGCTACACCTTC. It encodes CASSLDRVNYGYTF.

The V call is TRBV7-2, the J call TRBJ2-5, with D possibly being TRBD1 or TRBD2 (5 bases each). V lost 7 bases and J lost 2, with 14 bases in between. The CDR3 has 14 residues. Germline loops: CDR1 SGHTA, CDR2 FQGNSA. CDR3: CASTPGRGQETQYF. The DNA of the CDR3 is TGTGCCAGCACCCCAGGGCGCGGGCAAGAGACCCAGTACTTC.

The V and J genes are TRBV6-5 and TRBJ2-1; D gene unclear. CDR1 and CDR2 (germline): MNHEY, SVGAGI. The CDR3 length is 13 residues. The V gene lost 3 bases and the J gene lost 4 bases, with 7 bases spanning the gap. As DNA, the CDR3 is TGTGCCAGCAGTTATAGAGTGTACAATGAGCAGTTCTTC. This sequence encodes CASSYRVYNEQFF.

The chain is built from TRBV6-1 and TRBJ1-3; no reliable D call. The CDR3 spans 16 residues. The V end lost 4 bases, the J end lost 0 bases, and 13 bases lay between the germline ends. CDR1 is MNHNS and CDR2 is SASEGT in the germline V gene. The CDR3 here is CASSARGRFSGNTIYF. In nucleotides, the CDR3 is TGTGCCAGCAGTGCCCGCGGACGGTTCTCTGGAAACACCATATATTTT.